One sample yielded the 10 T cell receptor beta chains listed below, sequenced in a study of T cells in Graves' hyperthyroidism and ophthalmopathy. Researchers took RNA transcripts and amplified the TCR beta CDR3 regions from them. HTBI primers drove first-round RT-PCR of the TCR CDR3. TCRdb reanalysed the multiplex PCR reads using MiXCR and keeps one entry per CDR3 protein. The sample yields a few hundred thousand distinct CDR3 sequences, about a sixth seen once. The sequenced sample was blood. All receptors derive from a woman aged 18-29 years with Graves' hyperthyroidism.

This clonotype showed up many times. The chain employs TRBV20-1 and TRBJ2-1; 10 bases are a match to TRBD2. The CDR3 runs to 15 residues. J lost 3 bases, V lost 2 bases, and 4 bases had no gene match. Germline V gene data show CDR1 as DFQATT and CDR2 as SNEGSKA (reference sequence). The CDR3 region is CSARYGTSVYNEQFF. DNA of the CDR3: TGCAGTGCTAGATATGGGACTAGCGTCTACAATGAGCAGTTCTTC.

This clonotype was counted at least ten times. V and J are TRBV2 and TRBJ1-2, with D possibly being TRBD1 (5 bases). Looked up from germline, CDR1 is SNHLY and CDR2 is FYNNEI. V lost 2 bases to trimming and J lost 5 bases, with 12 bases between them. This CDR3 is 14 amino acids long. DNA of the CDR3: TGTGCCAGCAGTGAAAGGGGAACATATTATGGCTACACCTTC. Its protein product is CASSERGTYYGYTF.

The J gene is TRBJ2-7, the V gene TRBV7-6; 11 nucleotides agree with TRBD2. Per germline, CDR1 SGHVS and CDR2 FNYEAQ. V dropped 6 bases and J dropped 2; count of bases not matched to a gene: 15. This CDR3 spans 18 amino acids. CDR3 sequence reads: CASSTGTSGSQGPYEQYF. The CDR3 bases are TGTGCCAGCAGTACCGGGACTAGCGGATCCCAGGGCCCCTACGAGCAGTACTTC.

Note on this clonotype: Being one base from a much bigger clone, this may be a read error. The chain employs TRBV28 and TRBJ2-7; weak D call: TRBD1 (6 bases). CDR3 size: 13 residues. Germline-derived CDR1 and CDR2 are MDHEN and SYDVKM. The DNA for the CDR3 is TGTGTCAGCAGTCCAGGGGCCCCTGGGGAGCAGTACTTC. Translation gives CVSSPGAPGEQYF.

In the case of this clonotype: One junction end does not reproduce the germline sequence, and a read error may be involved. The chain uses TRBV6-1 and TRBJ1-2, with a possible D match to TRBD1 (6 bases). The CDR3 consists of 14 residues. In germline, CDR1 is MNHNS, CDR2 SASEGT. The CDR3 spells CASIDRQANHGYTF. The CDR3 nucleotides are TGTGCCAGCATAGACAGGCAAGCTAACCATGGCTACACCTTC.

In its sample, this clonotype was seen many times. This chain uses TRBV7-2 with TRBJ1-4, with D tentatively TRBD1 (5 bases). This CDR3 has 23 residues. Germline CDR1 and CDR2: SGHTA and FQGNSA. V was trimmed by 3 bases and J by 0 bases, leaving 32 bases between them. CDR3: CASSFHRVSGRITRFATNEKLFF. CDR3 in DNA: TGTGCCAGCAGCTTTCATCGGGTGTCAGGGAGAATTACTAGATTCGCAACTAATGAAAAACTGTTTTTT.

A word on this clonotype: The junction does not match germline at one end; this may be a read error. The genes are TRBV7-6 and TRBJ2-2; possible D gene TRBD1, 6 bases. The CDR3 covers 15 residues. In germline, CDR1 is SGHVS, CDR2 FNYEAQ. CDR3 amino acids: CASSLGQSGTGELSF. The CDR3, as DNA: TGTGCCAGCAGCTTGGGACAAAGTGGGACCGGGGAGCTGTCTTTT.

The V call is TRBV6-1, the J call TRBJ2-2, with 10 bases matching TRBD1. The V and J ends lost 8 bases and 8 bases, in that order; junction bases with no gene match: 8. CDR1 is MNHNS and CDR2 is SASEGT in the germline V gene. The CDR3 spans 14 residues. The CDR3 here is CASRDRGQIGELFF. The CDR3 DNA reads as TGTGCCAGCCGCGACAGGGGGCAAATTGGGGAGCTGTTTTTT.

The rearrangement uses TRBV24-1 and TRBJ2-2; D might be TRBD1 or TRBD2, each matching 6 bases. Deletions cut 1 base from V and 1 base from J, with 12 bases between. The CDR3 has 17 amino acids. Per the germline V gene, CDR1 is KGHDR and CDR2 is SFDVKD. For the CDR3, the DNA is TGTGCCACCAGTGATTTCGGAGGGGGTTGGAACACCGGGGAGCTGTTTTTT. Translating gives CATSDFGGGWNTGELFF.

This clonotype was counted only a few times. The V call is TRBV7-8, the J call TRBJ1-3, with D perhaps TRBD1 (5 bases). Germline CDR1 and CDR2: SGHVS and FQNEAQ. The CDR3 contains 15 residues. Deletions cut 5 bases from V and 2 bases from J, with 13 bases between. The DNA for the CDR3 is TGTGCCAGCAGCCCGGGGGTAGTCGCTGGAAACACCATATATTTT. Translating it yields CASSPGVVAGNTIYF. The full variable domain, with the rest looked up from reference TRBV7-8 and TRBJ1-3, is GAGVSQSPRYKVAKRGQDVALRCDPISGHVSLFWYQQALGQGPEFLTYFQNEAQLDKSGLPSDRFFAERPEGSVSTLKIQRTQQEDSAVYLCASSPGVVAGNTIYFGEGSWLTVV.